These T cell receptor beta chains were read from a single sample in a study of CD8 T cells in ankylosing spondylitis. One entry per CDR3 protein, called by TCRdb with MiXCR from the 5' RACE reads. The sample has roughly 220,000 distinct CDR3 sequences; over 9.5% are singletons. Sequencing was carried out using blood, either unsorted or a sorted T cell fraction (not recorded which). Source of these receptors: a male donor with ankylosing spondylitis or in good health (not recorded which). CDR3s include the opening cysteine and the closing phenylalanine or tryptophan. Each record gives: D gene, clone size, V gene, J gene, CDR3 DNA, CDR3 protein. D genes are given only for firm matches. The size of a clone is reported for some rows only, either as once, few or many, or as a class for expanded clones.

-	-	TRBV6-1	TRBJ2-3	TGTGCCAGCATTGGGGGGCGTGCAGGGGATACGCAGTATTTT	CASIGGRAGDTQYF
TRBD1	many	TRBV12-3/TRBV12-4	TRBJ2-5	TGTGCCAGCAGTCAAGGGACAGGGGGTTTCGAGGAGACCCAGTACTTC	CASSQGTGGFEETQYF
TRBD2	-	TRBV5-1	TRBJ2-7	TGCGCCAGCAGCTTCGAGCGGGGGAACTACGAGCAGTACTTC	CASSFERGNYEQYF
-	-	TRBV28	TRBJ1-5	TGTGCCAGCCAGGACAGCACTGGGCCCCAGCATTTT	CASQDSTGPQHF
TRBD2	-	TRBV5-1	TRBJ2-1	TGCGCCAGCAGCTTGGGTGGCGGGGGGGCCAATGAGCAGTTCTTC	CASSLGGGGANEQFF
-	-	TRBV14	TRBJ1-2	TGTGCCAGCAGCCAAGGGTACTATGGCTACACCTTC	CASSQGYYGYTF
-	few	TRBV20-1	TRBJ2-2	TGCAGTGCCGGTTCGGGGGGCGCAGGCACCGGGGAGCTGTTTTTT	CSAGSGGAGTGELFF
-	many	TRBV7-2	TRBJ2-5	TGTGCCAGCAGCTTAAACTGGCAAGAGACCCAGTACTTC	CASSLNWQETQYF
-	many	TRBV6-5	TRBJ1-3	TGTGCCAGCAGTTCCCGGGGGGGAAACACCATATATTTT	CASSSRGGNTIYF
TRBD2	many	TRBV7-3	TRBJ2-5	TGTGCCAGCAGCTTTATCTTGGGGGGGCAAGAGACCCAGTACTTC	CASSFILGGQETQYF
-	many	TRBV7-2	TRBJ1-3	TGTGCCAGCAGCAAGGGACTCTCTGGAAACACCATATATTTT	CASSKGLSGNTIYF
TRBD2	few	TRBV4-2	TRBJ2-1	TGTGCCAGCAGCCAAGATCTGACGGGGGGGCGGTTTGAGCAGTTCTTC	CASSQDLTGGRFEQFF
TRBD2	many	TRBV3-1	TRBJ2-2	TGTGCCAGCAGCCAAGAAGGAGGGACTAGCGGCTCCGGGGAGCTGTTTTTT	CASSQEGGTSGSGELFF
TRBD2	many	TRBV29-1	TRBJ2-2	TGCAGCGGCGGACTAGCGGGTGTGAACACCGGGGAGCTGTTTTTT	CSGGLAGVNTGELFF
TRBD1	many	TRBV13	TRBJ2-7	TGTGCCAGCAGACAGGGGGAATCTTGGGAGCAGTACTTC	CASRQGESWEQYF
-	many	TRBV20-1	TRBJ2-7	TGCAGTGCTAGAGATCAGTCTTCAGGCTACGAGCAGTACTTC	CSARDQSSGYEQYF
TRBD2	few	TRBV5-1	TRBJ2-5	TGCGCCAGCAGCCCGGGACTAGCGGGGGGGCCGGAAGAGACCCAGTACTTC	CASSPGLAGGPEETQYF
TRBD1	many	TRBV4-2	TRBJ2-2	TGTGCCAGCAGCCAAGGACAGGGGGTTGGCACCGGGGAGCTGTTTTTT	CASSQGQGVGTGELFF
-	-	TRBV7-2	TRBJ1-3	TGTGCCAGCAGCTCAGACGCGTTCTCTGGAAACACCATATATTTT	CASSSDAFSGNTIYF
TRBD1	many	TRBV7-2	TRBJ1-2	TGTGCCAGCAGCAATAGTGGGACAGGAGATGGCTACACCTTC	CASSNSGTGDGYTF
-	few	TRBV7-3	TRBJ2-1	TGTGCCAGCAGCTCCCCCGTTGGGCGTGAGCAGTTCTTC	CASSSPVGREQFF
-	many	TRBV7-9	TRBJ2-5	TGTGCCAGCAGCCCCCGCCAGGATCGCCAAGAGACCCAGTACTTC	CASSPRQDRQETQYF
-	few	TRBV5-1	TRBJ1-5	TGCGCCAGCAGCTTGGCAGGTATCAATAGCAATCAGCCCCAGCATTTT	CASSLAGINSNQPQHF
TRBD1	-	TRBV2	TRBJ1-1	TGTGCCGGCAGCCTCGACAGGGTTACTGAAGCTTTCTTT	CAGSLDRVTEAFF
TRBD1	many	TRBV27	TRBJ2-2	TGTGCCAGCAGGAGAGAAAGAGACAGGGGCATCGGGGAGCTGTTTTTT	CASRRERDRGIGELFF
-	many	TRBV5-6	TRBJ2-7	TGTGCCAGCAGCGCCGGCTCCTACGAGCAGTACTTC	CASSAGSYEQYF
-	many	TRBV28	TRBJ1-1	TGTGCCAGCAGTTCGGCCGGTGAGGGTGCTGAAGCTTTCTTT	CASSSAGEGAEAFF
TRBD1	many	TRBV6-1	TRBJ1-4	TGTGCCAGCAACTCCGGACAGGCAACTAATGAAAAACTGTTTTTT	CASNSGQATNEKLFF
-	many	TRBV5-5	TRBJ2-7	TGTGCCAGCAGCTTGGACAGGAGACGCTACGAGCAGTACTTC	CASSLDRRRYEQYF
-	-	TRBV27	TRBJ2-7	TGTGCCAGCAGCCATACGCAGGGTGGCTACGAGCAGTACTTC	CASSHTQGGYEQYF
TRBD1	many	TRBV12-3/TRBV12-4	TRBJ1-2	TGTGCCAGCAGTAGGGGGCGCACCTATGGCTACACCTTC	CASSRGRTYGYTF
-	-	TRBV5-1	TRBJ2-1	TGCGCCAGCAGCTTGGAGGGGGGGGCACACAATGAGCAGTTCTTC	CASSLEGGAHNEQFF
TRBD2	-	TRBV5-1	TRBJ2-1	TGCGCCAGCAGCGCCACGACTAGCGGGGGGGCATCTGAGCAGTTCTTC	CASSATTSGGASEQFF
TRBD2	few	TRBV7-3	TRBJ2-1	TGTGCCAGCAGCTTACAGCTAGCGGGGGGGGGTGAGCAGTTCTTC	CASSLQLAGGGEQFF
-	-	TRBV7-3	TRBJ1-5	TGTGCCAGCAGCTATAGGAACAGGGCCAGACAGCCCCAGCATTTT	CASSYRNRARQPQHF
-	-	TRBV24-1	TRBJ1-4	TGTGCCGTCCAACGGGGACTGGAGGAAAAACTGTTTTTT	CAVQRGLEEKLFF
TRBD2	-	TRBV29-1	TRBJ2-2	TGCAGCGTTGATAGCGGGTCCGGGGAGCTGTTTTTT	CSVDSGSGELFF
TRBD2	many	TRBV12-3/TRBV12-4	TRBJ2-3	TGTGCCAGCACAACGGGGGGTGACACAGATACGCAGTATTTT	CASTTGGDTDTQYF
TRBD1	many	TRBV7-3	TRBJ2-3	TGTGCCAGCAGCTTAACACAGGGGGCAGAGGATACGCAGTATTTT	CASSLTQGAEDTQYF
TRBD1	many	TRBV19	TRBJ1-1	TGTGCCAGTAACCCAGGGGGGTTATCGAACACTGAAGCTTTCTTT	CASNPGGLSNTEAFF